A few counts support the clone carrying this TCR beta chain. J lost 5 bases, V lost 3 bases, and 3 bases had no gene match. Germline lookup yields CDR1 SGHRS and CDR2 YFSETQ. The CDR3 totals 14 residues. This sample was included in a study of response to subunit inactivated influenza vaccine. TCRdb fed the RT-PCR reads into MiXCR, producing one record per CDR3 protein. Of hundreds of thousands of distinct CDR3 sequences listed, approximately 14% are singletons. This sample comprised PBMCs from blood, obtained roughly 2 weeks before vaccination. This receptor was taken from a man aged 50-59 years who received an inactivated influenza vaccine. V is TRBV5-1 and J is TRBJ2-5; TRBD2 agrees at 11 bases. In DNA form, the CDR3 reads TGCGCCAGCAGCTCGACTAGCGGGGAGGAGACCCAGTACTTC. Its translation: CASSSTSGEETQYF.